One and the same sample provided the 25 T cell receptor beta chains below, sequenced in a study of T cells in Graves' hyperthyroidism and ophthalmopathy. RNA transcripts yielded amplified TCR beta CDR3 regions. Researchers ran a first-round RT-PCR on the TCR CDR3 using the HTBI primer set. Using its own MiXCR run on the multiplex PCR reads, TCRdb lists one record per CDR3 protein. Of around 340,000 distinct CDR3 sequences in the sample, 20% to 25% were seen once. The source material was blood. These receptor sequences come from a woman aged 50 to 65 with Graves' hyperthyroidism.

This clonotype has a count of ten or more. The chain carries TRBV2 and TRBJ1-2; D might be TRBD1 (6 bases). This CDR3 comprises 14 residues. Trimming left V 1 base short and J 2 bases short, with 8 bases between. Germline values: CDR1 SNHLY, CDR2 FYNNEI. CDR3 coding DNA: TGTGCCAGCAGTGAAGGTCAGGGGAACTATGGCTACACCTTC. Translating it yields CASSEGQGNYGYTF.

This clonotype was counted ten times or more. The chain employs TRBV12-3 or TRBV12-4 and TRBJ1-2; TRBD1 matches 9 bases. J was trimmed by 6 bases and V by 3 bases; bases with no gene match: 2. CDR3 length: 13 amino acids. CDR3 nucleotide sequence: TGTGCCAGCAGTTTGGGGACAGGGAATGGCTACACCTTC. It is translated as CASSLGTGNGYTF.

The chain is built from TRBV5-1 and TRBJ1-2; 7 bases are shared with TRBD1. From germline, CDR1 is SGHRS and CDR2 YFSETQ. After removal of 4 bases from V and 1 base from J, the junction contained 7 bases not matched to a gene. The CDR3 covers 15 residues. Here the CDR3 DNA reads TGCGCCAGCAGCGTAACAGGGGTCAATAACTATGGCTACACCTTC. This translates into CASSVTGVNNYGYTF.

This clonotype was found many times. V gene TRBV27 combines with J gene TRBJ2-7, with 16 bases matching TRBD2. V lost 4 bases to trimming and J lost 1 base; unmatched junction nucleotides: 7. The CDR3 loop spans 18 amino acids. Germline values: CDR1 MNHEY, CDR2 SMNVEV (reference sequence). The CDR3 here is CASSSPGTSGRASYEQYF. The CDR3 DNA sequence: TGTGCCAGCAGTTCCCCCGGGACTAGCGGGAGGGCTTCCTACGAGCAGTACTTC.

There are many counts of this clonotype. This chain joins TRBV3-1 and TRBJ2-5; the D call may be TRBD1 or TRBD2 (5 bases each). Germline-derived CDR1 and CDR2 are LGHDT and YNNKEL (reference sequence). The CDR3 sequence is 15 residues long. V lost 4 bases and J lost 5, with 17 bases in between. The DNA for the CDR3 is TGTGCCAGCAGCCCTCATCCGGGGCCACGGGAGACCCAGTACTTC. Residues: CASSPHPGPRETQYF.

This clonotype was picked up many times. The chain uses TRBV2 and TRBJ1-2, with no clear D. The germline V gene encodes CDR1 SNHLY and CDR2 FYNNEI. The CDR3 totals 14 residues. Between the trimmed V and J ends, which lost 0 bases and 4 bases, there was a span of 9 bases. The DNA of the CDR3 is TGTGCCAGCAGTGAAGCGGTTGGAATCTATGGCTACACCTTC. Residues: CASSEAVGIYGYTF.

The V and J genes are TRBV5-1 and TRBJ1-2, with TRBD1 identical over 7 bases. Losses at the gene ends were 4 bases for V and 5 bases for J; bases not matched to a gene: 2. The length of the CDR3 is 12 residues. Looked up from germline, CDR1 is SGHRS and CDR2 is YFSETQ. This CDR3 is CASSIQGYGYTF. CDR3 DNA sequence: TGCGCCAGCAGCATACAGGGGTATGGCTACACCTTC. Drawing the rest from reference TRBV5-1 and TRBJ1-2, the complete variable domain is KAGVTQTPRYLIKTRGQQVTLSCSPISGHRSVSWYQQTPGQGLQFLFEYFSETQRNKGNFPGRFSGRQFSNSRSEMNVSTLELGDSALYLCASSIQGYGYTFGSGTRLTVV.

For this clonotype: This may be a read error, as it is one base from a much larger clone. The genes are TRBV27 and TRBJ2-1, with no clear D. The CDR3 covers 14 residues. Germline assignment: CDR1 MNHEY and CDR2 SMNVEV (reference sequence). V shed 1 base and J shed 0 bases, with 4 bases lying between them. DNA of the CDR3: TGTGCCAGCAGTTTATGGGCCTCCTACAATGAGCAGTTCTTC. Residues: CASSLWASYNEQFF.

In its sample, this clonotype was seen many times. The rearrangement links TRBV7-3 to TRBJ2-1, with D possibly being TRBD2 (7 bases). V gave up 4 bases and J gave up 6 bases, with 16 bases separating them. The CDR3 is 15 residues long. Germline values: CDR1 SGHTA, CDR2 FQGTGA. The CDR3: CASSSWGGASNEQFF. The CDR3 DNA reads as TGTGCCAGCAGCTCTTGGGGGGGGGCATCCAATGAGCAGTTCTTC.

This clonotype was picked up many times. The rearrangement links TRBV20-1 to TRBJ2-1; 8 bases align to TRBD2. The junction had 8 bases not matched to a gene; V was cut back by 3 bases and J by 4 bases. The CDR3 extends over 15 amino acids. From germline, CDR1 is DFQATT and CDR2 SNEGSKA (reference sequence). The CDR3 is CSASLLAGTYNEQFF. The CDR3 coding sequence is TGCAGTGCTAGTCTGCTAGCGGGTACTTACAATGAGCAGTTCTTC.

This clonotype was counted ten times or more. This chain uses TRBV9 with TRBJ2-7, with D perhaps TRBD2 (5 bases). CDR3 length: 15 amino acids. The germline gives CDR1 SGDLS, CDR2 YYNGEE. V gave up 4 bases and J gave up 0 bases, with 14 bases separating them. CDR3 loop: CASSPRTAYSYEQYF. CDR3 nucleotide sequence: TGTGCCAGCAGCCCCAGGACTGCCTACTCCTACGAGCAGTACTTC.

This clonotype has ten or more counts. The chain uses TRBV6-1 and TRBJ1-2; D is ambiguous. This CDR3 has 13 residues. CDR1 and CDR2 (germline): MNHNS, SASEGT. V lost 5 bases and J lost 8, with 15 bases in between. The CDR3 DNA is TGTGCCAGCAGTTTGAACGTCGGGCAGGGCTACACCTTC. It encodes CASSLNVGQGYTF.

This clonotype was found a few times. The DNA of the CDR3 is TGTGCCAGCAGGAGGGTGTCGGAGGGCCAGCCCCAGCATTTT. This gives the protein CASRRVSEGQPQHF. The chain has TRBV6-1 and TRBJ1-5; D unclear. The CDR3 covers 14 residues. Germline V gene data show CDR1 as MNHNS and CDR2 as SASEGT. Trimming pared 6 bases from V and 7 bases from J, leaving 16 bases between.

This clonotype showed up many times. The genes are TRBV2 and TRBJ1-1, with TRBD1 identical over 7 bases. V dropped 4 bases and J dropped 1; count of bases not matched to a gene: 3. The germline gives CDR1 SNHLY, CDR2 FYNNEI. The CDR3 loop spans 14 amino acids. In nucleotides, the CDR3 is TGTGCCAGCAGTGGGGACAGCAAGAACACTGAAGCTTTCTTT. It is translated as CASSGDSKNTEAFF.

This clonotype has a count of ten or more. This chain joins TRBV6-6 and TRBJ2-5; a possible D gene is TRBD1 (5 bases). V dropped 0 bases and J dropped 1 base, with 9 bases sitting between them. The CDR3 has 15 residues. Germline V gene lookup returns CDR1 MNHNY and CDR2 SVGAGI (reference sequence). CDR3 region: CASSYSPQGQETQYF. The CDR3, as DNA: TGTGCCAGCAGTTACTCGCCGCAGGGCCAAGAGACCCAGTACTTC.

This clonotype was counted many times. This chain joins TRBV20-1 and TRBJ1-1; perhaps TRBD1 as D (5 bases). Trimming took off 5 bases at V and 0 bases at J, with 10 bases between the two ends. Germline assignment: CDR1 DFQATT and CDR2 SNEGSKA (reference sequence). CDR3 length: 13 residues. This CDR3 reads CSAVPGLNTEAFF. For the CDR3, the DNA is TGCAGTGCTGTCCCAGGGTTGAACACTGAAGCTTTCTTT.

This clonotype was recorded only once. The V gene is TRBV2, the J gene TRBJ2-2; tentative D call: TRBD2 (5 bases). Trimming shortened V by 5 bases and J by 0 bases, and 16 bases separated the two germline ends. The CDR3 sequence is 17 residues long. Germline V CDR1 and CDR2: SNHLY, FYNNEI. CDR3 in amino acids: CASSYTPGVTNTGELFF. The CDR3 DNA sequence: TGTGCCAGCAGTTACACCCCCGGGGTAACGAACACCGGGGAGCTGTTTTTT. Supplemented by reference TRBV2 and TRBJ2-2, the full variable domain reads EPEVTQTPSHQVTQMGQEVILRCVPISNHLYFYWYRQILGQKVEFLVSFYNNEISEKSEIFDDQFSVERPDGSNFTLKIRSTKLEDSAMYFCASSYTPGVTNTGELFFGEGSRLTVL.

This clonotype was picked up many times. This chain uses TRBV3-1 with TRBJ2-3; D possibly corresponds to TRBD1 (5 bases). The CDR3 runs 16 residues. The V end lost 0 bases, the J end lost 4 bases, and 14 bases lay between the germline ends. Germline CDR1 reads LGHDT; CDR2 reads YNNKEL (reference sequence). Here the CDR3 reads CASSQDLRVPPDTQYF. The CDR3 bases are TGTGCCAGCAGCCAAGATCTCAGGGTTCCCCCAGATACGCAGTATTTT.

This clonotype was counted only a few times. J is TRBJ2-1 and V is TRBV12-3 or TRBV12-4; 14 bases agree with TRBD2. The V segment lost 2 bases and the J segment 7 bases; nucleotides outside the gene matches: 7. This CDR3 comprises 17 residues. This CDR3 reads CASSLMTSGGARNEQFF. Written as DNA, the CDR3 is TGTGCCAGCAGTTTAATGACTAGCGGGGGGGCCAGGAATGAGCAGTTCTTC.

On this clonotype itself: This may come from a read error, since a much larger clone is one base off. The chain carries TRBV2 and TRBJ2-3; D may be TRBD1 (5 bases). There are 15 residues in the CDR3. Germline CDR1 is SNHLY and CDR2 is FYNNEI. Trimming took 7 bases from V and 6 from J, leaving 20 bases between them. In DNA form, the CDR3 reads TGTGCCAGCACCCTCAGGGCGCAAAACAGTGATACGCAGTATTTT. It specifies CASTLRAQNSDTQYF.

In its sample, this clonotype was seen many times. CDR3 sequence (DNA): TGTGCCAGCAGGTGGACAGGGTTTGAGCAGTTCTTC. As protein: CASRWTGFEQFF. The chain carries TRBV6-1 and TRBJ2-1, with 8 bases that match TRBD1. Losses at the gene ends were 6 bases for V and 9 bases for J; bases not matched to a gene: 4. Germline CDR1 MNHNS, CDR2 SASEGT. This CDR3 has 12 amino acids.

The V gene is TRBV12-3 or TRBV12-4, the J gene TRBJ2-1, with TRBD2 matching 13 bases. V dropped 5 bases and J dropped 12; count of bases not matched to a gene: 13. The CDR3 contains 16 residues. CDR3 sequence: CASSPPGTSGNRGQFF. In DNA, the CDR3 is TGTGCCAGCAGTCCCCCCGGGACTAGCGGGAATCGAGGGCAGTTCTTC.

This clonotype has a count of ten or more. The V gene is TRBV25-1, the J gene TRBJ1-6, with TRBD1 as a possible D gene (6 bases). V gave up 3 bases and J gave up 7 bases, with 10 bases separating them. The germline V gene encodes CDR1 MGHDK and CDR2 SYGVNS. This CDR3 spans 14 amino acids. CDR3 in DNA: TGTGCCAGCAGTGACCGGACAGTAAATTCACCCCTCCACTTT. Translated: CASSDRTVNSPLHF. The full variable domain, its missing parts supplied by reference TRBV25-1 and TRBJ1-6, is EADIYQTPRYLVIGTGKKITLECSQTMGHDKMYWYQQDPGMELHLIHYSYGVNSTEKGDLSSESTVSRIRTEHFPLTLESARPSHTSQYLCASSDRTVNSPLHFGNGTRLTVT.

Only a few counts were recorded for this clonotype. The rearrangement uses TRBV20-1 and TRBJ2-5; 10 nucleotides match TRBD2. This CDR3 region has 14 residues. The V segment lost 4 bases and the J segment 7 bases; nucleotides outside the gene matches: 9. Germline lookup yields CDR1 DFQATT and CDR2 SNEGSKA (reference sequence). The CDR3 region has the DNA TGCAGTGCTACTAGCGGGGGCAGTCTAGGGACCCAGTACTTC. It is translated as CSATSGGSLGTQYF.

The gene calls are TRBV12-3 or TRBV12-4 and TRBJ1-5, with 10 bases identical to TRBD1. V shed 5 bases and J 6 bases; nucleotides not matched to a gene: 7. The CDR3 contains 15 residues. The CDR3 bases are TGTGCCAGCAGTGACTTGACAGGGGGCGGTCAGCCCCAGCATTTT. It yields the protein CASSDLTGGGQPQHF.